The sequence of this T cell receptor (beta chain) was determined in a study of response to subunit inactivated influenza vaccine listed by TCRdb under 2018. Some background on the complete study: Deep quantitative T cell receptor repertoire profiling was used in the study to track responses to a trivalent subunit inactivated influenza vaccine.

This clonotype was found many times. It lacks a known antigen. No much larger clonotype is one base removed from it; base qualities were not supplied. Library prep was done by RT-PCR. Sequencing was carried out with an Illumina HiSeq 2500. The raw public data were reprocessed by TCRdb itself: fastp quality trimming at Q25, MiXCR clonotype calling, in-frame beta chains only. When rows share a CDR3 protein, they turn into one entry using the most common DNA and genes. This sample gives 500,000 to 600,000 distinct CDR3 sequences in total; approximately 7.6% of them show up just once. The biggest ten clones account for 13% of the sample. What the research found in general, with its limitations: The authors proposed that each seasonal influenza vaccination may bring in only a limited number of new T cells.

This clonotype was obtained from a man aged 50 to 69 who received an inactivated influenza vaccine. Donor details come from another sample of the same person, matched by shared clones. The source was PBMCs from blood, collected less than 30 months after vaccination.

In nucleotide form, the sequence is TGCGCCAGCAGCCAAGATGTAGCCCTAGCCAAAAACATTCAGTACTTC. It translates as CASSQDVALAKNIQYF. Recombination connected TRBV4-3 to TRBJ2-4; too little of a D gene remains to name it. From cysteine to phenylalanine, the CDR3 is 16 amino acids long. Here the CDR3 DNA is all that survives: 48 bases in frame from base 1. According to the germline V gene, CDR1 reads LGHNA and CDR2 reads YSLEER. V was cut back by 0 bases and J by 0 bases, leaving a gap of 9 bases between them.